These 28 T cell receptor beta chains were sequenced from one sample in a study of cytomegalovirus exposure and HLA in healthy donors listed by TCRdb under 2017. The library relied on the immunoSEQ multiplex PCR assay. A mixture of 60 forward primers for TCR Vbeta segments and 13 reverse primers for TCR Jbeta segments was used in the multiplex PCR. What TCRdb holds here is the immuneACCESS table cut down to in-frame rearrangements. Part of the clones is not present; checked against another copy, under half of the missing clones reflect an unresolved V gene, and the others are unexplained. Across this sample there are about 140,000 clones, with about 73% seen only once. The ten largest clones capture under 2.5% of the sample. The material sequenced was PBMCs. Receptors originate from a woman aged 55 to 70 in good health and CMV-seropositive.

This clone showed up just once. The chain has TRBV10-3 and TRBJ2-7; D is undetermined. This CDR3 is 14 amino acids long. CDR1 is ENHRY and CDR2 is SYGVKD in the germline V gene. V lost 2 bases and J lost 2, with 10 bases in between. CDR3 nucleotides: TGTGCCATCAGTGAGCCGTCCCGTCCCTACGAGCAGTACTTC. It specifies CAISEPSRPYEQYF.

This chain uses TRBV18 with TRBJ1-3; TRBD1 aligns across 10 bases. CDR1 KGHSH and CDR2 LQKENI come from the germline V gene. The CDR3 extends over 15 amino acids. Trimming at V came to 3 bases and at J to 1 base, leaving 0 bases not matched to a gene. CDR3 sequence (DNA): TGTGCCAGCTCACCGGACAGGGGGTCTGGAAACACCATATATTTT. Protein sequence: CASSPDRGSGNTIYF.

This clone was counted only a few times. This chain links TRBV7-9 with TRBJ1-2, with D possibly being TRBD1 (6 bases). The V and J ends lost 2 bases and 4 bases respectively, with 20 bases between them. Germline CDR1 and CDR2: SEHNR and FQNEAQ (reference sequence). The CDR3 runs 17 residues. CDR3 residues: CASSLRGGVARGYGYTF. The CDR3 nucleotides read TGTGCCAGCAGCTTAAGAGGGGGAGTCGCCAGGGGCTATGGCTACACCTTC.

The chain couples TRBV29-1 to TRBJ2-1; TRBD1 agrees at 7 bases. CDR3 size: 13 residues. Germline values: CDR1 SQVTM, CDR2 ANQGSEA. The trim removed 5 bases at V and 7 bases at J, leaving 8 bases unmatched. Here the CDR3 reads CSVRGRPGNEQFF. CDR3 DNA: TGCAGCGTTAGGGGGCGGCCTGGGAATGAGCAGTTCTTC.

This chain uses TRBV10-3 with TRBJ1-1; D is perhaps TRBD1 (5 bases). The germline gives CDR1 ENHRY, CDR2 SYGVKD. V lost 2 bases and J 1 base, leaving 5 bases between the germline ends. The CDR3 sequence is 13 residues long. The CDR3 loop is CAISEDRNTEAFF. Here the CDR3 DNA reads TGTGCCATCAGTGAGGACAGGAACACTGAAGCTTTCTTT.

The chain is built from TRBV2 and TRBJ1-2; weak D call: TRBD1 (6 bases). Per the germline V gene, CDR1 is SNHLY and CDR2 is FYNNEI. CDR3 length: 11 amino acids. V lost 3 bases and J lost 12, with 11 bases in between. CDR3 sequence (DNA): TGTGCCAGCAGTGAGCGGACAGAAGACACCTTC. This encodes CASSERTEDTF.

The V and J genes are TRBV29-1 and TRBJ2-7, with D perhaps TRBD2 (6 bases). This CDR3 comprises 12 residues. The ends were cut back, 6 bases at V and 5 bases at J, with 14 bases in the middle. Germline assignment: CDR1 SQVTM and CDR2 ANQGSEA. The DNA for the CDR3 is TGCAGCGTGGGGAAGGCGGGGAACGAGCAGTACTTC. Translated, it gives CSVGKAGNEQYF.

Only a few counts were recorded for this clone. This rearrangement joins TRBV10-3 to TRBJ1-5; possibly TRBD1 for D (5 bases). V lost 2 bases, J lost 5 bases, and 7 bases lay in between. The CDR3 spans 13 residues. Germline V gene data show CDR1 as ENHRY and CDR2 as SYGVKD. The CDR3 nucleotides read TGTGCCATCAGTGAGGCGGGGGATCAGCCCCAGCATTTT. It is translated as CAISEAGDQPQHF.

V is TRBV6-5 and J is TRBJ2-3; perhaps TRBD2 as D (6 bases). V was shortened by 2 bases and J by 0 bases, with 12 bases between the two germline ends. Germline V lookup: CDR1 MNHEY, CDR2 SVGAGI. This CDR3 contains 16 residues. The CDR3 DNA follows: TGTGCCAGCAGTTACCAGTTAGCGGCTAGCACAGATACGCAGTATTTT. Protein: CASSYQLAASTDTQYF.

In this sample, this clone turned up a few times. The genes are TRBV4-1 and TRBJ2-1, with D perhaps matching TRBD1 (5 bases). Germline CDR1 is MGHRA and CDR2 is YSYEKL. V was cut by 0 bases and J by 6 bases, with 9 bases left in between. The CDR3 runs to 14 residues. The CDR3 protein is CASSQDTGGNEQFF. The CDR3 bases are TGCGCCAGCAGCCAAGATACAGGCGGCAATGAGCAGTTCTTC.

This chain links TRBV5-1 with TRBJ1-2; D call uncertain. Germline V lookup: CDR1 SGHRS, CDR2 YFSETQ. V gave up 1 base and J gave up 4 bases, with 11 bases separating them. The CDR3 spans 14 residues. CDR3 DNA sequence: TGCGCCAGCAGCTTGAACGCTCCGAGCTATGGCTACACCTTC. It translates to CASSLNAPSYGYTF.

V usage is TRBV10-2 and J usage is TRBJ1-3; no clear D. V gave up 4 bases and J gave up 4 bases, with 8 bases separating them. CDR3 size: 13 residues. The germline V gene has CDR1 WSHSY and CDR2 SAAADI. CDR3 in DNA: TGCGCCAGCAGTGCCTACTTAGGAAACACCATATATTTT. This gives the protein CASSAYLGNTIYF.

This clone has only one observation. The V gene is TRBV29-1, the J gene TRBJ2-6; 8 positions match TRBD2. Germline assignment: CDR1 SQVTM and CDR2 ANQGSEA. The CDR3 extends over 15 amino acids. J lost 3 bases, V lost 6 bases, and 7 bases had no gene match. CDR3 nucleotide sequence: TGCAGCGTGGGTAGCGGGATTGGTGGGGCCAACGTCCTGACTTTC. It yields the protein CSVGSGIGGANVLTF. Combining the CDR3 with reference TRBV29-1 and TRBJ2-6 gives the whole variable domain SAVISQKPSRDICQRGTSLTIQCQVDSQVTMMFWYRQQPGQSLTLIATANQGSEATYESGFVIDKFPISRPNLTFSTLTVSNMSPEDSSIYLCSVGSGIGGANVLTFGAGSRLTVL.

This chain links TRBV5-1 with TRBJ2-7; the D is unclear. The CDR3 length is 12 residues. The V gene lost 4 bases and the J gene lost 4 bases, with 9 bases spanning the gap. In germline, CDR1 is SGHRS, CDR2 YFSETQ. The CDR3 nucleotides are TGCGCCAGCAGCCCTACCCCTTACGAGCAGTACTTC. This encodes CASSPTPYEQYF.

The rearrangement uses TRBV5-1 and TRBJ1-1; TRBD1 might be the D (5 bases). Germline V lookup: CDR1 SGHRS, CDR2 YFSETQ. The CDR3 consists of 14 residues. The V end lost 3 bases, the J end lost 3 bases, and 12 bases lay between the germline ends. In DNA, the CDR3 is TGCGCCAGCAGCTCGGTTCAGGGCTACACTGAAGCTTTCTTT. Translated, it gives CASSSVQGYTEAFF.

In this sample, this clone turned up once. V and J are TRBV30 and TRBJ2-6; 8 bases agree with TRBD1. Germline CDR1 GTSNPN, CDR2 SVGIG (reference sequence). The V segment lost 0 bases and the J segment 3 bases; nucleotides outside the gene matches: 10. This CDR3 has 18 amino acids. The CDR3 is CAWSVSRQGASGANVLTF. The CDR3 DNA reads TGTGCCTGGAGTGTATCGAGGCAGGGGGCAAGTGGGGCCAACGTCCTGACTTTC. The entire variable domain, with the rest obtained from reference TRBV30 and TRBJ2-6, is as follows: SQTIHQWPATLVQPVGSPLSLECTVEGTSNPNLYWYRQAAGRGLQLLFYSVGIGQISSEVPQNLSASRPQDRQFILSSKKLLLSDSGFYLCAWSVSRQGASGANVLTFGAGSRLTVL.

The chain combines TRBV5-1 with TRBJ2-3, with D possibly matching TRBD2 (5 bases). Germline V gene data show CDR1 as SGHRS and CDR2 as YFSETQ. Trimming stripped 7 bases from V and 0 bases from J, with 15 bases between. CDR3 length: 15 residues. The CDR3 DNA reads TGCGCCAGCTCGTTTGACGGGAAAAGCACAGATACGCAGTATTTT. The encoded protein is CASSFDGKSTDTQYF.

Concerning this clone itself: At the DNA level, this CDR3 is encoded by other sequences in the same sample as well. The CDR3 protein is CASSSTGGYGYTF. CDR3 sequence (DNA): TGTGCCAGCAGCTCCACAGGGGGCTATGGCTACACCTTC. The rearrangement links TRBV5-4 to TRBJ1-2, with TRBD1 matching 8 bases. The CDR3 sequence is 13 residues long. V shed 3 bases, J shed 4 bases, and the junction held 2 bases outside the gene matches. Germline CDR1 and CDR2: SGHNT and YYREEE (reference sequence). The variable domain in full, with the rest retrieved from reference TRBV5-4 and TRBJ1-2, is ETGVTQSPTHLIKTRGQQVTLRCSSQSGHNTVSWYQQALGQGPQFIFQYYREEENGRGNFPPRFSGLQFPNYSSELNVNALELDDSALYLCASSSTGGYGYTFGSGTRLTVV.

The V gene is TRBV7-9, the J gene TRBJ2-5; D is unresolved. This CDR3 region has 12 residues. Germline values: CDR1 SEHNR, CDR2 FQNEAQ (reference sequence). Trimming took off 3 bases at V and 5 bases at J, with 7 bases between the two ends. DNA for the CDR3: TGTGCCAGCAGCTTGAGCTCCGAGACCCAGTACTTC. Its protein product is CASSLSSETQYF.

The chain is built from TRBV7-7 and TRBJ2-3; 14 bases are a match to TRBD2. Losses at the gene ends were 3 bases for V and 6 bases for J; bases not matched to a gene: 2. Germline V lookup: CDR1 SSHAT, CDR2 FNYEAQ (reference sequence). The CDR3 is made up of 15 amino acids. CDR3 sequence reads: CASSLGLAGADTQYF. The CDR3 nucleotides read TGTGCCAGCAGCTTGGGACTAGCGGGAGCGGATACGCAGTATTTT.

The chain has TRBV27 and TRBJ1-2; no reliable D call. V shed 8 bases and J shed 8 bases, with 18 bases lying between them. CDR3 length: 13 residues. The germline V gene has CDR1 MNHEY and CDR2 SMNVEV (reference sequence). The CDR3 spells CASPLYSGNGYTF. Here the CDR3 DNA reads TGTGCCAGCCCCCTATATTCAGGCAACGGCTACACCTTC.

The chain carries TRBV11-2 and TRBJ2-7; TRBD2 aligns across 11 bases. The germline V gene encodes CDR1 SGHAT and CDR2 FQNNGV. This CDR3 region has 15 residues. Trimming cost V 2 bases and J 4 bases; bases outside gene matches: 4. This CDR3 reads CASSLSLAGGYEQYF. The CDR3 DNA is TGTGCCAGCAGCTTATCGCTAGCGGGAGGATACGAGCAGTACTTC.

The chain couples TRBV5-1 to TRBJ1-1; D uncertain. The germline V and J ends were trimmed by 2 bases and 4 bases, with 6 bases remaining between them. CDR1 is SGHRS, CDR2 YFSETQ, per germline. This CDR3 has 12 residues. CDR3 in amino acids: CASSFAGTEAFF. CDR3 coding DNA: TGCGCCAGCAGCTTTGCCGGCACTGAAGCTTTCTTT.

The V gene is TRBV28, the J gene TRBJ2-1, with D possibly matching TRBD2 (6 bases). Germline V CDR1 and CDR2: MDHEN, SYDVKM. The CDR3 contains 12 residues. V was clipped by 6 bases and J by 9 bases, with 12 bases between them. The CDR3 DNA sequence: TGTGCCAGCAGCTTACTAGCTCTTGAGCAGTTCTTC. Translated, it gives CASSLLALEQFF.

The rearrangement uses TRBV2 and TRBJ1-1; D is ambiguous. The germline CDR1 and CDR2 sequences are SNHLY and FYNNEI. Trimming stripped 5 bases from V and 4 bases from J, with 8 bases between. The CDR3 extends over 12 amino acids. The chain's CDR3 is CASSLGATEAFF. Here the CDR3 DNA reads TGTGCCAGCAGTTTGGGAGCCACTGAAGCTTTCTTT.

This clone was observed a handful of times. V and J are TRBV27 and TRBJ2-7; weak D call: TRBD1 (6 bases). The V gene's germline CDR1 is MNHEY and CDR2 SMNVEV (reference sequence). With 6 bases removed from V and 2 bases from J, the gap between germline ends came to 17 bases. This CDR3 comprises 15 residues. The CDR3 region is CASRFKADSTYEQYF. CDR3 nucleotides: TGTGCCAGCAGATTTAAGGCGGACAGTACCTACGAGCAGTACTTC.

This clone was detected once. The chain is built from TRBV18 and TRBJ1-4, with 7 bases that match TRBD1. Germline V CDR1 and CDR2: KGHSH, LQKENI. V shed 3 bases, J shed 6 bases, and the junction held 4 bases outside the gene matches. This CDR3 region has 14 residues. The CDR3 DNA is TGTGCCAGCTCACCGGACAGGTCTGATGAAAAACTGTTTTTT. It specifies CASSPDRSDEKLFF.

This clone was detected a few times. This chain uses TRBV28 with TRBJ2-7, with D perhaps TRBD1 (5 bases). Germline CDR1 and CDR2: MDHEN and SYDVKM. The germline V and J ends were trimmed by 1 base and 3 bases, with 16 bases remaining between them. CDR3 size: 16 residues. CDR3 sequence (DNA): TGTGCCAGCAGTTTATATAGGGTGGGGCAGGGCTACGAGCAGTACTTC. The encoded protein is CASSLYRVGQGYEQYF.